What follows describes a single TCR beta chain. What it binds is not known. The CDR3 contains 22 residues. Germline V gene sequence: CDR1 DFQATT, CDR2 SNEGSKA (reference sequence). Trimming cost V 3 bases and J 0 bases; bases outside gene matches: 28. The data belong to a study of T-cell reconstitution after alpha-beta-depleted transplantation in children. A library of TCRbeta sequences, prepared with unique molecular identifiers, was generated. TCRdb independently ran MiXCR on the PCR reads; one entry per CDR3 protein. The sample includes hundreds of thousands of distinct CDR3 sequences, around 14% of them seen just once. Study-level findings and limits: Among T cells one year after transplant, newly produced cells accounted for most counts and diversity.

Here the sequenced sample was PBMCs, taken before TCRalphabeta/CD19-depleted stem cell transplant. The source is a girl under 10 years old with congenital amegakaryocytic thrombocytopenia, due to receive a stem cell transplant. The chain couples TRBV20-1 to TRBJ2-7; 8 nucleotides agree with TRBD2. Written as DNA, the CDR3 is TGCAGTGCTAGGGAGAGCCCAGGTGGCGGGAGGCTCTCTCCCCCTCTCTCCTACGAGCAGTACTTC. Its protein is CSARESPGGGRLSPPLSYEQYF.